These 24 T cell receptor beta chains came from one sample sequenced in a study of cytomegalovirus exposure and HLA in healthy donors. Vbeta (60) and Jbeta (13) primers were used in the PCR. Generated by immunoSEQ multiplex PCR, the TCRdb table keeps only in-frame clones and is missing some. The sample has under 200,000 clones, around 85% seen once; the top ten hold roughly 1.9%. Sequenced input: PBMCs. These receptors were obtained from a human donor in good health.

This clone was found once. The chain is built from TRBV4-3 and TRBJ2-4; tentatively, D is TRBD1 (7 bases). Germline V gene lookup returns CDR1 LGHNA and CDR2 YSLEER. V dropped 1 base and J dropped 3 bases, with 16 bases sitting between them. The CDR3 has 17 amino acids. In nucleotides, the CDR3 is TGCGCCAGCAGCCAAGGGCAGGGGGGTTTGGGCAAAAACATTCAGTACTTC. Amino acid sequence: CASSQGQGGLGKNIQYF.

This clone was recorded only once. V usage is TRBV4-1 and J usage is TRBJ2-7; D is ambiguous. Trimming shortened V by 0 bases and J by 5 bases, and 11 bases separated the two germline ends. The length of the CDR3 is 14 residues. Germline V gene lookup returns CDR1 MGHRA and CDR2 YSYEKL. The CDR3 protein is CASSQDPAADEQYF. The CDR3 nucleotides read TGCGCCAGCAGCCAAGATCCTGCGGCGGACGAGCAGTACTTC.

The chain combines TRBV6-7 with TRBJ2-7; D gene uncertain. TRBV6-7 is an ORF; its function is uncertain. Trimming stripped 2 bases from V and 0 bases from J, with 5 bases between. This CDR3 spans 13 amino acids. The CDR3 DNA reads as TGTGCCAGCAGTTACGCGTGCTCCTACGAGCAGTACTTC. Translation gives CASSYACSYEQYF.

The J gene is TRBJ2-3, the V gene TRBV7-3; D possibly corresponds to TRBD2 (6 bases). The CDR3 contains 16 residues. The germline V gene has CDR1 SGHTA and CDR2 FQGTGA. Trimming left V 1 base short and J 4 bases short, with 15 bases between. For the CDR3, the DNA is TGTGCCAGCAGCTTAAAAAGCGGGCTAAAGTCAGATACGCAGTATTTT. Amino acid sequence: CASSLKSGLKSDTQYF.

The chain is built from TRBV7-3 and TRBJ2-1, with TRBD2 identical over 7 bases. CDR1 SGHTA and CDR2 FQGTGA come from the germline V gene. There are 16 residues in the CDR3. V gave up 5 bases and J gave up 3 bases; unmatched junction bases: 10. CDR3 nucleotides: TGTGCCAGCAGCGAATCCGGGGGGTGGAACTACAATGAGCAGTTCTTC. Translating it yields CASSESGGWNYNEQFF.

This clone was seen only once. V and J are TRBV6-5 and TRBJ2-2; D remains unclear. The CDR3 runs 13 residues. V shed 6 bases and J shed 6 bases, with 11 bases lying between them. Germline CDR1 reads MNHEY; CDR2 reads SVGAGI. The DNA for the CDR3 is TGTGCCAGCAGCGCGAAAGTCCCCGGGGAGCTGTTTTTT. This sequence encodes CASSAKVPGELFF.

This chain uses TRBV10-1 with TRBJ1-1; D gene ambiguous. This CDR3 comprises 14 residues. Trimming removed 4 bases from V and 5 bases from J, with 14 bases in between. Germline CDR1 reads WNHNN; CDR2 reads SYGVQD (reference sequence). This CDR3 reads CASSAHSGETEAFF. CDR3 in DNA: TGCGCCAGCAGTGCTCACTCAGGTGAGACTGAAGCTTTCTTT.

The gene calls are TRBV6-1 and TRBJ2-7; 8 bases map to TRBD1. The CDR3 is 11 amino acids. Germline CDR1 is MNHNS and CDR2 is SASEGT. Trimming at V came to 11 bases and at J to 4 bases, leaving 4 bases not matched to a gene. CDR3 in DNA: TGTGCCGGCCGGGACAGGTACGAGCAGTACTTC. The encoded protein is CAGRDRYEQYF.

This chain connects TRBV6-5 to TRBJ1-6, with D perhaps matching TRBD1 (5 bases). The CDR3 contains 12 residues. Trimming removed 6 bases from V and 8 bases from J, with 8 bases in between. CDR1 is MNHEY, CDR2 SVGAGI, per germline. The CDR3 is CASSQGYSPLHF. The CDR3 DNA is TGTGCCAGCAGCCAGGGCTATTCACCCCTCCACTTT.

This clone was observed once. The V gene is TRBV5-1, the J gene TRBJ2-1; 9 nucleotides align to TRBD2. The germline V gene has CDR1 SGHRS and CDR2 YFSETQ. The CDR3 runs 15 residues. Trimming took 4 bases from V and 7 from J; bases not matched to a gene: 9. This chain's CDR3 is CASSPEAGGWNEQFF. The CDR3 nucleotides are TGCGCCAGCAGCCCTGAGGCGGGGGGGTGGAATGAGCAGTTCTTC.

CDR3 residues: CASSVGRGLNTGELFF. The CDR3 DNA is TGTGCCAGCAGCGTAGGTAGGGGCCTAAACACCGGGGAGCTGTTTTTT. The chain is built from TRBV9 and TRBJ2-2; maybe TRBD1 (5 bases). Germline V gives CDR1 SGDLS, CDR2 YYNGEE. The CDR3 is 16 amino acids. V shed 0 bases and J shed 2 bases, with 11 bases lying between them. Drawing the rest from reference TRBV9 and TRBJ2-2, the complete variable domain is DSGVTQTPKHLITATGQRVTLRCSPRSGDLSVYWYQQSLDQGLQFLIQYYNGEERAKGNILERFSAQQFPDLHSELNLSSLELGDSALYFCASSVGRGLNTGELFFGEGSRLTVL.

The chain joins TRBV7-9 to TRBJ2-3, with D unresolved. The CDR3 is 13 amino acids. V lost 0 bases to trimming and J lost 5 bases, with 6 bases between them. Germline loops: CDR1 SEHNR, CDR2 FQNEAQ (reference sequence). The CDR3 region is CASSLAGEDTQYF. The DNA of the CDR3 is TGTGCCAGCAGCTTAGCCGGTGAAGATACGCAGTATTTT. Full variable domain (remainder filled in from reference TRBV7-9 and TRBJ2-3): DTGVSQNPRHKITKRGQNVTFRCDPISEHNRLYWYRQTLGQGPEFLTYFQNEAQLEKSRLLSDRFSAERPKGSFSTLEIQRTEQGDSAMYLCASSLAGEDTQYFGPGTRLTVL.

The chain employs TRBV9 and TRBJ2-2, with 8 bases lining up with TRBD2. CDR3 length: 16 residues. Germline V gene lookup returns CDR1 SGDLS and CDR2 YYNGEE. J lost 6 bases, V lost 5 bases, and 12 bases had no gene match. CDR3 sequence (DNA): TGTGCCAGCAGGCAAACGAGCGGGGGCCTGGCCGGGGAGCTGTTTTTT. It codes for CASRQTSGGLAGELFF.

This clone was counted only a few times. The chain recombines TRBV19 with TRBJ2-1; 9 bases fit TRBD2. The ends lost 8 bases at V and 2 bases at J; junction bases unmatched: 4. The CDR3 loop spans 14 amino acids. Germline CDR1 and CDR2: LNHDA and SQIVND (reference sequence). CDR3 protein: CASAKRGAYNEQFF. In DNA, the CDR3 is TGTGCCAGTGCGAAGCGGGGGGCCTACAATGAGCAGTTCTTC. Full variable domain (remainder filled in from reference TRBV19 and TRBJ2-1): DGGITQSPKYLFRKEGQNVTLSCEQNLNHDAMYWYRQDPGQGLRLIYYSQIVNDFQKGDIAEGYSVSREKKESFPLTVTSAQKNPTAFYLCASAKRGAYNEQFFGPGTRLTVL.

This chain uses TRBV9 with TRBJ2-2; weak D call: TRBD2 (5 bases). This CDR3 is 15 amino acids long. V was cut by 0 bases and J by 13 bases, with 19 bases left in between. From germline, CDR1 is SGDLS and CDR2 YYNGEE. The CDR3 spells CASSVGVTTHSGLFF. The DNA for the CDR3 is TGTGCCAGCAGCGTAGGGGTGACTACCCATTCCGGGCTGTTTTTT.

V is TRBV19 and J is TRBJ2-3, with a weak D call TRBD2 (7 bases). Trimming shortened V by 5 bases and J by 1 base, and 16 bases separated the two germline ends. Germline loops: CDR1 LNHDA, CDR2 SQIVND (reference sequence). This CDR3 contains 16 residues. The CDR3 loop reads CASSPQGGGGTDTQYF. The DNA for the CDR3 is TGTGCCAGTAGTCCGCAGGGAGGGGGGGGCACAGATACGCAGTATTTT.

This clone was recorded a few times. CDR3 loop: CASSESTGITDTQYF. The CDR3 DNA reads as TGTGCCAGCAGTGAAAGTACAGGGATAACAGATACGCAGTATTTT. V gene TRBV2 combines with J gene TRBJ2-3, with D possibly matching TRBD1 (6 bases). Germline V CDR1 and CDR2: SNHLY, FYNNEI. V shed 2 bases and J shed 3 bases, with 12 bases lying between them. There are 15 residues in the CDR3.

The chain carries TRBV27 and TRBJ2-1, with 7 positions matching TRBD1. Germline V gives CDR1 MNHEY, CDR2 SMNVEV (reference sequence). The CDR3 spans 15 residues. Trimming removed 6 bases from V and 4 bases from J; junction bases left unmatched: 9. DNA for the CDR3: TGTGCCAGCAGCCCAGCCGGACAGGTGTACAATGAGCAGTTCTTC. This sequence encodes CASSPAGQVYNEQFF.

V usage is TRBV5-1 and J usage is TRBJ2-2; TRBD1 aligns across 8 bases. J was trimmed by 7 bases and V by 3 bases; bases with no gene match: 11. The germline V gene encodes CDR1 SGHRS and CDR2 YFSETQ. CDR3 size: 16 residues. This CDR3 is CASSSVTGGSIGELFF. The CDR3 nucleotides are TGCGCCAGCAGCTCTGTAACAGGGGGTTCGATCGGGGAGCTGTTTTTT.

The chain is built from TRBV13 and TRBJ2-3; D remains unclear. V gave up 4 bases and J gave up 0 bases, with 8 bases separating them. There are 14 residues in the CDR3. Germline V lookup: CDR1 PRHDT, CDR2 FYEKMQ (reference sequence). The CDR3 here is CASSWPPSTDTQYF. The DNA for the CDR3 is TGTGCCAGCAGCTGGCCACCTAGCACAGATACGCAGTATTTT.

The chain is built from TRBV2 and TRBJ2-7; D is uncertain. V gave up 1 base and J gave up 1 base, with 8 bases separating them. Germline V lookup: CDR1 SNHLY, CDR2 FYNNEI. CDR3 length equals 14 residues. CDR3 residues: CASSEEERSYEQYF. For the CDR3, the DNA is TGTGCCAGCAGTGAAGAGGAGCGTTCCTACGAGCAGTACTTC.

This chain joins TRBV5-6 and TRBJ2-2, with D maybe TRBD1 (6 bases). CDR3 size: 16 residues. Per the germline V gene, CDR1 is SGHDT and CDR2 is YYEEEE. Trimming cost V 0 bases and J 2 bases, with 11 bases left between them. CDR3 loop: CASSLVAQGNTGELFF. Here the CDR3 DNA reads TGTGCCAGCAGCTTGGTTGCACAGGGAAACACCGGGGAGCTGTTTTTT.

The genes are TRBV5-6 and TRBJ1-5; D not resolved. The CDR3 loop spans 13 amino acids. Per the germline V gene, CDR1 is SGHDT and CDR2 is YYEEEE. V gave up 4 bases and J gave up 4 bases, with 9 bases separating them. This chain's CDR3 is CASSVDLNQPQHF. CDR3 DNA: TGTGCCAGCAGCGTGGACTTGAATCAGCCCCAGCATTTT.

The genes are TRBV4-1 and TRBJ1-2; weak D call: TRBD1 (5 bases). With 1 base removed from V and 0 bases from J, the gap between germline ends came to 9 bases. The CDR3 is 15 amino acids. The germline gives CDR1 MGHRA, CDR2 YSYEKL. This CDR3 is CASSQVSTANYGYTF. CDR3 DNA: TGCGCCAGCAGCCAAGTTTCGACAGCTAACTATGGCTACACCTTC.